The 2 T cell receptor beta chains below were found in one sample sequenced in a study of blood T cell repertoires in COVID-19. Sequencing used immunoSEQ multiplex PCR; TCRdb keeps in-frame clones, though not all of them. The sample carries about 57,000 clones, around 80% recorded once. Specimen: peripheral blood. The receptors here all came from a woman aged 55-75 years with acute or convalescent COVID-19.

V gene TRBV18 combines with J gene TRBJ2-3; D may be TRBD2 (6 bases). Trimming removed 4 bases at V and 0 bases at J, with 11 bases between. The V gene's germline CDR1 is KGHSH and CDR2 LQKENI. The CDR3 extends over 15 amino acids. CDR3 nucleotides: TGTGCCAGCTCACGACCGGGACTCAGCACAGATACGCAGTATTTT. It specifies CASSRPGLSTDTQYF.

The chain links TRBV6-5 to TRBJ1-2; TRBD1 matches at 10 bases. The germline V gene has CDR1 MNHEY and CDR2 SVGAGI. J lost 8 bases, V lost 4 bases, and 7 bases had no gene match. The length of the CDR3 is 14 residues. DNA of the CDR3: TGTGCCAGCAGTTCCGGGACAGGGGCCGGCGGCTACACCTTC. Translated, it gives CASSSGTGAGGYTF.